This record covers a single T cell receptor beta chain. Its specificity is not known. This record comes from a study of cytomegalovirus exposure and HLA in healthy donors. Turning to the study itself: Early release data held around 80 million unique TCRs from HLA-typed donors. Whole-study findings and limits: Later on, a genetic analysis was performed. It linked a missense variant in DCLRE1C with V- and J-gene trimming of TCR beta.

This cohort consisted of healthy bone marrow donors. The CDR3 extends over 14 amino acids. V lost 6 bases to trimming and J lost 9 bases; unmatched junction nucleotides: 11. Germline-derived CDR1 and CDR2 are SGHNT and YYREEE (reference sequence). PCR used 60 Vbeta primers and 13 Jbeta primers. Here immunoSEQ multiplex PCR was the method, and the copy in TCRdb shows in-frame clones only, minus some. This repertoire includes about 160,000 clones. Sequenced sample: PBMCs. The chain is built from TRBV5-4 and TRBJ2-1, with TRBD2 identical over 8 bases. This TCR derives from a man aged 30 to 39 in good health and CMV-seronegative. The chain's CDR3 is CASTSGSVLGEQFF. The CDR3 DNA is TGTGCCAGCACAAGCGGGAGTGTGTTGGGTGAGCAGTTCTTC.